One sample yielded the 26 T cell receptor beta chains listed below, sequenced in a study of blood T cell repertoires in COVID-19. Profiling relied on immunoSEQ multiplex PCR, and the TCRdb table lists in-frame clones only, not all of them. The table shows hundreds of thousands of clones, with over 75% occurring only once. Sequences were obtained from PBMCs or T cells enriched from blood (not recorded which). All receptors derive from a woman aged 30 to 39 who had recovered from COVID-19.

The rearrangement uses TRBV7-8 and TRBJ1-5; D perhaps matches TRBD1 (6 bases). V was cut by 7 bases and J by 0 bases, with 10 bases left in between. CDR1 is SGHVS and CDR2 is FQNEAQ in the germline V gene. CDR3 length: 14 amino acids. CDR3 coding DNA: TGTGCCAGCACTATAGGGGGTAGCAATCAGCCCCAGCATTTT. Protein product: CASTIGGSNQPQHF.

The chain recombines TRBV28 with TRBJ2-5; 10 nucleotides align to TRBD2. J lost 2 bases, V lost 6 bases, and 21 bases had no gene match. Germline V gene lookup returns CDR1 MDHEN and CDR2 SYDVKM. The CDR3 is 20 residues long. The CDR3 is CASRLLGTSESWIPQETQYF. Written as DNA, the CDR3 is TGTGCCAGCAGACTACTAGGGACTAGCGAGAGTTGGATACCTCAAGAGACCCAGTACTTC.

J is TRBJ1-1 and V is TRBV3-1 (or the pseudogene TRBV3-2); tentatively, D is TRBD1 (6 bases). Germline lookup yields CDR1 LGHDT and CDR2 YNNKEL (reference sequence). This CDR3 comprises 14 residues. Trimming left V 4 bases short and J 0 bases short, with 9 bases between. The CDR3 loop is CASSPGGVNTEAFF. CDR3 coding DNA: TGTGCCAGCAGCCCTGGGGGCGTGAACACTGAAGCTTTCTTT.

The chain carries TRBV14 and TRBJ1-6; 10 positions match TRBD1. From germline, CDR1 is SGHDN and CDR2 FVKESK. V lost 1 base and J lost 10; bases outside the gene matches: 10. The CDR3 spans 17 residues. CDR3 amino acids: CASSQVGLGQGKSPLHF. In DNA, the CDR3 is TGTGCCAGCAGCCAAGTGGGTCTGGGACAGGGGAAATCACCCCTCCACTTT.

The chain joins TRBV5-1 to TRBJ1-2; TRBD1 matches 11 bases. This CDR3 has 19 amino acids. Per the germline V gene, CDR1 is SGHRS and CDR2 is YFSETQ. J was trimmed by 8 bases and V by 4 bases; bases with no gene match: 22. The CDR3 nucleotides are TGCGCCAGCAGCCCCCCCCGGGGACAGGGGGTGTCTGGTGCATCGGGCTACACCTTC. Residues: CASSPPRGQGVSGASGYTF.

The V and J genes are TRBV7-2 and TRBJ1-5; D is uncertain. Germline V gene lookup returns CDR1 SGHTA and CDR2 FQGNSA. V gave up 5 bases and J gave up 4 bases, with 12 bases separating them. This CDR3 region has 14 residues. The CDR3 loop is CASSLLDSNQPQHF. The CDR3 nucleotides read TGTGCCAGCAGCCTCTTAGACTCGAATCAGCCCCAGCATTTT.

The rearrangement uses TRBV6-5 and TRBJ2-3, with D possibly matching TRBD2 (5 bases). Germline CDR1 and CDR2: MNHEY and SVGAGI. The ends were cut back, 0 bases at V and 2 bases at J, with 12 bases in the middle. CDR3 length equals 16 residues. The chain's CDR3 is CASSYSRVSPTDTQYF. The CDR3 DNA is TGTGCCAGCAGTTACTCGCGGGTTTCCCCCACAGATACGCAGTATTTT.

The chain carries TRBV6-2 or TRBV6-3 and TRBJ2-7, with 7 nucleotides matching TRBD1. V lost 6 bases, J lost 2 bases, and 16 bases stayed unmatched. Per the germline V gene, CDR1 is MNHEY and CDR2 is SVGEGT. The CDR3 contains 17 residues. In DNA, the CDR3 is TGTGCCAGCAGCCACGAAACAGGGGCATCTATCACCTACGAGCAGTACTTC. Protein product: CASSHETGASITYEQYF.

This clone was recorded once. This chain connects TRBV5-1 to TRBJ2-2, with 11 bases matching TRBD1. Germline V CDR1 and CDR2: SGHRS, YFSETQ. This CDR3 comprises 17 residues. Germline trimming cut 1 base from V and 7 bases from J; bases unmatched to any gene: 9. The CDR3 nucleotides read TGCGCCAGCAGCTTGCAGGACAGGGGGCGCCTTGGCGGGGAGCTGTTTTTT. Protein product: CASSLQDRGRLGGELFF.

CDR3 in DNA: TGTGCCTGGAGGGGGAGCGGGAGACCCCAAGAGACCCAGTACTTC. Its protein is CAWRGSGRPQETQYF. This chain uses TRBV30 with TRBJ2-5, with 8 bases identical to TRBD2. Germline CDR1 and CDR2: GTSNPN and SVGIG (reference sequence). J lost 1 base, V lost 3 bases, and 7 bases had no gene match. This CDR3 region has 15 residues.

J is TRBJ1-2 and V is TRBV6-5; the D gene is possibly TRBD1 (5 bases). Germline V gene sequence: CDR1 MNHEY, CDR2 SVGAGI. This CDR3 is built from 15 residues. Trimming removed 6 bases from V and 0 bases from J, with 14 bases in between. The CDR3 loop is CASRAGISANYGYTF. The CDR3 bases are TGTGCCAGCAGGGCAGGGATTTCCGCTAACTATGGCTACACCTTC.

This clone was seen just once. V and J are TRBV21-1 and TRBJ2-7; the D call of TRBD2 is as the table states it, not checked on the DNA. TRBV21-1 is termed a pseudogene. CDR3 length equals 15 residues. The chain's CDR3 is CASSSSPISFYEQYF. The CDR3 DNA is TGTGCCAGCAGCAGTTCCCCTATAAGTTTCTACGAGCAGTACTTC.

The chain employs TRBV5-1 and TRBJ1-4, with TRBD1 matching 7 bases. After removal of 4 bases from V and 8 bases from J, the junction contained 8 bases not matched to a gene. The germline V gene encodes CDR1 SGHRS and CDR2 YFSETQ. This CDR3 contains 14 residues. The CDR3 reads CASSPAGGREKLFF. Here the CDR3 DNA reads TGCGCCAGCAGCCCAGCAGGGGGGCGGGAAAAACTGTTTTTT.

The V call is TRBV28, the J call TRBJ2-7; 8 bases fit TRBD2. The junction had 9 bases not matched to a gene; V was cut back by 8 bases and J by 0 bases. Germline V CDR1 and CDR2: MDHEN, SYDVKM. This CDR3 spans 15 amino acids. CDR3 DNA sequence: TGTGCCAGCGATCGCGGCACTAGCGGCTCCTACGAGCAGTACTTC. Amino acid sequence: CASDRGTSGSYEQYF.

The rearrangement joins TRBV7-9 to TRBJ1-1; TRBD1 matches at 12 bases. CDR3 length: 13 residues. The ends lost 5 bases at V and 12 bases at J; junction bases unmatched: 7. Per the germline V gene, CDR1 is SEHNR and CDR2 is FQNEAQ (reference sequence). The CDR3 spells CASSLGTGGRTFF. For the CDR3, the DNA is TGTGCCAGCAGCCTCGGGACAGGGGGCAGAACTTTCTTT.

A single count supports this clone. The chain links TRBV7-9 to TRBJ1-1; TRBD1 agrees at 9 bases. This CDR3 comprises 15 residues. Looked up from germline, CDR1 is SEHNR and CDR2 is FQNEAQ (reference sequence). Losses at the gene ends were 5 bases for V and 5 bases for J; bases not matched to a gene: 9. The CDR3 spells CASSATGTGMTEAFF. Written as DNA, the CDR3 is TGTGCCAGCAGCGCTACCGGGACAGGGATGACTGAAGCTTTCTTT.

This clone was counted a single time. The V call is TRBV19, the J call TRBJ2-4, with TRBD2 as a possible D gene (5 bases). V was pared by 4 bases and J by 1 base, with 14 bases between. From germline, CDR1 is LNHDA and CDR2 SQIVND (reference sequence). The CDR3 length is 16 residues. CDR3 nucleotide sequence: TGTGCCAGTAGTACGCACCGAGGGATGGCCAAAAACATTCAGTACTTC. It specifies CASSTHRGMAKNIQYF.

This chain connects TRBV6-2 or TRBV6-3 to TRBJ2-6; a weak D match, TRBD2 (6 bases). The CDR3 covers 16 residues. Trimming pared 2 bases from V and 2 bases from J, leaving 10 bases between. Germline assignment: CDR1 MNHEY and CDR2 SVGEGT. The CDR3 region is CASSYGGGTGANVLTF. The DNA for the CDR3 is TGTGCCAGCAGTTACGGGGGAGGCACTGGGGCCAACGTCCTGACTTTC.

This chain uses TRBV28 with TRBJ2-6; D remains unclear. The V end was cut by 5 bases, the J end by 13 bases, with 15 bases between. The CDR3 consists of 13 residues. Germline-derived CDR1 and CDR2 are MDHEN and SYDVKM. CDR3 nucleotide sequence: TGTGCCAGCAGTGTTCGGGTCCCGCGGGTCCTGACTTTC. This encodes CASSVRVPRVLTF.

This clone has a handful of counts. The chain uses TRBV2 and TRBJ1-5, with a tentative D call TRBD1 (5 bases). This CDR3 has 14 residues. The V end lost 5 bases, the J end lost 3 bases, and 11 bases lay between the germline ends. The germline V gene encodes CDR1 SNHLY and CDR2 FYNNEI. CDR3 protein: CASSSRDDNQPQHF. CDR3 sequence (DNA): TGTGCCAGCAGTTCCAGGGATGACAATCAGCCCCAGCATTTT.

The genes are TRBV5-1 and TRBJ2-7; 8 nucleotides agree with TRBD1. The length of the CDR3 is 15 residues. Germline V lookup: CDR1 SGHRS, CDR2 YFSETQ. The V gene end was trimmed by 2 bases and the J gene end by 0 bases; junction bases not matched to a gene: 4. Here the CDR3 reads CASSFQGATSYEQYF. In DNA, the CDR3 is TGCGCCAGCAGCTTCCAGGGGGCGACCTCCTACGAGCAGTACTTC.

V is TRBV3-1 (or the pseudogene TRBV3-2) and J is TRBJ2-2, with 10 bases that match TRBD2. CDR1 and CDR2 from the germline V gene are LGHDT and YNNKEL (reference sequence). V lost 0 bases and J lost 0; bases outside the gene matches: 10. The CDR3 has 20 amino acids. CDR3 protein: CASSQEVPSGGRTNTGELFF. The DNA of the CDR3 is TGTGCCAGCAGCCAAGAAGTCCCTAGCGGGGGCCGAACGAACACCGGGGAGCTGTTTTTT.

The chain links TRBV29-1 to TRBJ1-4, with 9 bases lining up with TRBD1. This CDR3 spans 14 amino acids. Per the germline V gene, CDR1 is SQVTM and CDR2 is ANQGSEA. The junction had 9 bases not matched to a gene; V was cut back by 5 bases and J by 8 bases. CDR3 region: CSVNHRGRDEKLFF. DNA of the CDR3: TGCAGCGTTAATCACAGGGGGCGAGACGAAAAACTGTTTTTT.

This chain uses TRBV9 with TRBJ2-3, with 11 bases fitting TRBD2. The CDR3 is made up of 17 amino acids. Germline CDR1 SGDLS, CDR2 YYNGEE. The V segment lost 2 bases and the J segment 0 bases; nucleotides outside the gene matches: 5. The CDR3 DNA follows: TGTGCCAGCAGCGTCCCTAGCGGGGGGATTAGCACAGATACGCAGTATTTT. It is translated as CASSVPSGGISTDTQYF.

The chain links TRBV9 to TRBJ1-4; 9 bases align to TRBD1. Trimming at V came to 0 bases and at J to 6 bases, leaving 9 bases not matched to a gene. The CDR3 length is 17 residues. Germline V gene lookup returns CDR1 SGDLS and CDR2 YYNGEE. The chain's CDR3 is CASSVGDTGQGYEKLFF. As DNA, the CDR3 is TGTGCCAGCAGCGTAGGGGATACGGGACAGGGTTATGAAAAACTGTTTTTT. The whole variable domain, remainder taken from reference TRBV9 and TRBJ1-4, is DSGVTQTPKHLITATGQRVTLRCSPRSGDLSVYWYQQSLDQGLQFLIQYYNGEERAKGNILERFSAQQFPDLHSELNLSSLELGDSALYFCASSVGDTGQGYEKLFFGSGTQLSVL.

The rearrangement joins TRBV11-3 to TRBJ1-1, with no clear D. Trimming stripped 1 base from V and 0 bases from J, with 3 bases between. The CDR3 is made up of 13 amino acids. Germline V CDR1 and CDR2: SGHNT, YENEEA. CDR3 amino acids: CASSLGLNTEAFF. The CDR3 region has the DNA TGTGCCAGCAGCTTAGGGCTGAACACTGAAGCTTTCTTT.